This record looks at one T cell receptor (beta chain) sequence and its context. The data derive from a study of OX40 agonist ivuxolimab in advanced cancers. About the study: As their treatment, patients were administered ivuxolimab, an agonistic anti-OX40 (CD134) antibody.

CDR3 size: 16 residues. In germline, CDR1 is SGHVS, CDR2 FQNEAQ. The ends lost 6 bases at V and 3 bases at J; junction bases unmatched: 13. Clones were sequenced by immunoSEQ multiplex PCR, and TCRdb holds only the in-frame ones, with some missing. The sample yields about 38,000 clones, over 80% seen once. Sequencing was performed on CD4+ or CD8+ T cells sorted from blood, taken in a trial of the OX40 agonist ivuxolimab. The chain couples TRBV7-8 to TRBJ2-7; 8 bases line up with TRBD2. This sequence was found in an adult with an advanced solid tumor such as melanoma, head and neck, liver or kidney cancer. CDR3 nucleotide sequence: TGTGCCAGCAGGCCCCCCGGCCGGGGGGGCATCTACGAGCAGTACTTC. This gives the protein CASRPPGRGGIYEQYF.